The 9 T cell receptor beta chains below come from one sample, sequenced in a study of OX40 agonist ivuxolimab in advanced cancers. Assay: immunoSEQ multiplex PCR; the TCRdb copy retains only in-frame clones and omits some. Of some 30,000 clones in the sample, about nine tenths were seen once. The sequencing used CD4+ or CD8+ T cells sorted from blood, collected in a trial of the OX40 agonist ivuxolimab. Every receptor here comes from an adult with an advanced solid tumor such as melanoma, head and neck, liver or kidney cancer.

This clone was detected a few times. V usage is TRBV7-9 and J usage is TRBJ1-5; TRBD1 might be the D (6 bases). V was pared by 5 bases and J by 8 bases, with 19 bases between. This CDR3 region has 15 residues. Looked up from germline, CDR1 is SEHNR and CDR2 is FQNEAQ (reference sequence). DNA for the CDR3: TGTGCCAGCAGCCTTGGGACATCATGGCATGAGCCCCAGCATTTT. Protein: CASSLGTSWHEPQHF.

This chain links TRBV2 with TRBJ2-5; unclear D gene. In germline, CDR1 is SNHLY, CDR2 FYNNEI. The germline V and J ends were trimmed by 5 bases and 4 bases, with 14 bases remaining between them. The CDR3 consists of 14 residues. CDR3 DNA sequence: TGTGCCAGCAGTCCGGGCTCACGTAGAGAGACCCAGTACTTC. Its translation: CASSPGSRRETQYF.

This clone has only one observation. This chain links TRBV19 with TRBJ2-5, with TRBD2 identical over 7 bases. V shed 4 bases and J 0 bases; nucleotides not matched to a gene: 5. The germline CDR1 and CDR2 sequences are LNHDA and SQIVND (reference sequence). CDR3 length: 15 residues. The CDR3 sequence: CASSTGGKYQETQYF. The CDR3 region has the DNA TGTGCCAGTAGTACGGGGGGAAAGTACCAAGAGACCCAGTACTTC. The variable domain in full, completed from reference TRBV19 and TRBJ2-5, reads DGGITQSPKYLFRKEGQNVTLSCEQNLNHDAMYWYRQDPGQGLRLIYYSQIVNDFQKGDIAEGYSVSREKKESFPLTVTSAQKNPTAFYLCASSTGGKYQETQYFGPGTRLLVL.

This sequence joins TRBV6-5 and TRBJ1-1; D gene unclear. Germline CDR1 MNHEY, CDR2 SVGAGI. CDR3 length: 14 amino acids. V was pared by 2 bases and J by 5 bases, with 12 bases between. The CDR3 is CASSYREVFTEAFF. As DNA, the CDR3 is TGTGCCAGCAGTTACAGGGAAGTGTTTACTGAAGCTTTCTTT.

The rearrangement uses TRBV6-6 and TRBJ1-2; tentatively, D is TRBD1 (5 bases). The CDR3 covers 14 residues. Trimming took off 5 bases at V and 4 bases at J, with 14 bases between the two ends. Germline CDR1 and CDR2: MNHNY and SVGAGI (reference sequence). CDR3 DNA sequence: TGTGCCAGCAGTCGACAGCCACGAACCTATGGCTACACCTTC. This sequence encodes CASSRQPRTYGYTF.

V gene TRBV30 combines with J gene TRBJ2-5; perhaps TRBD2 as D (6 bases). The CDR3 is 16 residues long. V was shortened by 0 bases and J by 4 bases, with 18 bases between the two germline ends. CDR1 and CDR2 (germline): GTSNPN, SVGIG (reference sequence). The CDR3 DNA sequence: TGTGCCTGGAGTGTACCACTAGCCCGCCGGGGAGAGACCCAGTACTTC. Its protein is CAWSVPLARRGETQYF.

The chain uses TRBV7-2 and TRBJ1-1; D unclear. This CDR3 contains 14 residues. Germline V gene data show CDR1 as SGHTA and CDR2 as FQGNSA. The V and J ends lost 5 bases and 1 base respectively, with 11 bases between them. CDR3 sequence reads: CASSLGPRNTEAFF. CDR3 in DNA: TGTGCCAGCAGCCTCGGTCCGAGGAACACTGAAGCTTTCTTT.

The V and J genes are TRBV5-1 and TRBJ1-3; no reliable D call. CDR1 SGHRS and CDR2 YFSETQ come from the germline V gene. This CDR3 spans 14 amino acids. V lost 5 bases, J lost 0 bases, and 9 bases lay in between. This CDR3 is CASRIGSSGNTIYF. The CDR3 DNA sequence: TGCGCCAGCAGAATCGGGAGCTCTGGAAACACCATATATTTT.

This clone was recorded a few times. This rearrangement joins TRBV30 to TRBJ1-1; D perhaps matches TRBD1 (5 bases). V lost 2 bases to trimming and J lost 6 bases, with 19 bases between them. Germline CDR1 and CDR2: GTSNPN and SVGIG (reference sequence). The CDR3 runs 15 residues. Written as DNA, the CDR3 is TGTGCCTGGAGTTTATCGCAGGGTGTGAGGCCTGAAGCTTTCTTT. Protein: CAWSLSQGVRPEAFF.